The 9 T cell receptor beta chains below come from one sample, sequenced in a study of early T cells in non-severe SARS-CoV-2 infection. One entry per CDR3 protein results from TCRdb running MiXCR on the 5' RACE reads. The table shows some 67,000 distinct CDR3 sequences, with under 15% occurring only once. The sequenced sample was whole blood. Receptor source: an adult who was a healthcare worker with PCR-confirmed SARS-CoV-2 infection or an uninfected control (not recorded which).

This sequence joins TRBV4-3 and TRBJ2-7, with 7 bases that match TRBD2. The CDR3 spans 15 residues. Germline CDR1 is LGHNA and CDR2 is YSLEER. Unmatched junction bases numbered 9, after V lost 4 bases and J lost 3 bases. The CDR3 nucleotides read TGCGCCAGCAGCCTCAGAGCCGGGACTAACTACGAGCAGTACTTC. Translation: CASSLRAGTNYEQYF.

CDR3 residues: CSVEAGGNEQYF. DNA for the CDR3: TGCAGCGTTGAGGCAGGGGGCAACGAGCAGTACTTC. The chain links TRBV29-1 to TRBJ2-7; 8 bases align to TRBD1. This CDR3 contains 12 residues. V dropped 3 bases and J dropped 5; count of bases not matched to a gene: 3. Germline assignment: CDR1 SQVTM and CDR2 ANQGSEA.

The chain carries TRBV28 and TRBJ2-7; 8 bases match TRBD2. V gave up 5 bases and J gave up 4 bases; unmatched junction bases: 10. The CDR3 has 15 amino acids. Looked up from germline, CDR1 is MDHEN and CDR2 is SYDVKM. In DNA form, the CDR3 reads TGTGCCAGCAGTCCCACGGGGGCGGGAGGTTACGAGCAGTACTTC. Its protein product is CASSPTGAGGYEQYF.

The chain uses TRBV4-1 and TRBJ2-7, with 8 bases identical to TRBD2. After removal of 2 bases from V and 6 bases from J, the junction contained 3 bases not matched to a gene. Germline CDR1 reads MGHRA; CDR2 reads YSYEKL. The CDR3 totals 13 residues. The DNA of the CDR3 is TGCGCCAGCAGCCAACCCCGGGGGGGCGAGCAGTACTTC. Translating gives CASSQPRGGEQYF.

Many counts were recorded for this clonotype. At one of its ends the junction is not consistent with the germline gene, which may arise from a read error. The chain has TRBV7-8 and TRBJ2-1, with a possible D match to TRBD2 (7 bases). CDR3 length: 12 residues. The germline gives CDR1 SGHVS, CDR2 FQNEAQ. In DNA, the CDR3 is TGTGCCAGCAGCTCTCAGACTAGCCGGGACAATTTC. It codes for CASSSQTSRDNF.

This clonotype was recorded at least ten times. V and J are TRBV2 and TRBJ1-1; D not certain. The CDR3 is made up of 12 amino acids. CDR1 SNHLY and CDR2 FYNNEI come from the germline V gene. Trimming stripped 1 base from V and 4 bases from J, with 4 bases between. The CDR3 reads CASSEGLTEAFF. CDR3 DNA sequence: TGTGCCAGCAGTGAAGGACTCACTGAAGCTTTCTTT.

The V and J genes are TRBV29-1 and TRBJ1-1; 7 nucleotides agree with TRBD1. J gave up 0 bases and V 7 bases, and 5 bases lay outside the gene matches. CDR3 size: 13 residues. Germline assignment: CDR1 SQVTM and CDR2 ANQGSEA. The CDR3 DNA is TGCAGCGCTGGGACAGCGTTGAACACTGAAGCTTTCTTT. Translation gives CSAGTALNTEAFF.

This clonotype was seen a handful of times. This sequence joins TRBV5-1 and TRBJ1-2; 9 bases agree with TRBD1. The CDR3 extends over 15 amino acids. Germline CDR1 reads SGHRS; CDR2 reads YFSETQ. The junction had 6 bases not matched to a gene; V was cut back by 2 bases and J by 4 bases. CDR3 nucleotides: TGCGCCAGCAGCTTCCCGGGACAGGGTTTCTATGGCTACACCTTC. This encodes CASSFPGQGFYGYTF.

V gene TRBV20-1 combines with J gene TRBJ2-5, with 7 positions matching TRBD1. The CDR3 sequence is 13 residues long. The V gene end was trimmed by 6 bases and the J gene end by 2 bases; junction bases not matched to a gene: 6. In germline, CDR1 is DFQATT, CDR2 SNEGSKA (reference sequence). CDR3 sequence reads: CSARQGGQETQYF. The CDR3 DNA is TGCAGTGCGAGACAGGGTGGGCAAGAGACCCAGTACTTC.